This paragraph covers one TCR beta chain sequence. The target antigen is unknown. CDR3 length equals 17 residues. From germline, CDR1 is MNHNY and CDR2 SVGAGI (reference sequence). This sample is drawn from a study of CXCR3-negative and CXCR3-positive naive CD8 T cells. Broader study findings: Both naive subsets showed comparably high diversity, and memory CD8+ cells showed much lower diversity. CXCR3 expression dropped partially after cryopreservation, and most assays relied on fresh PBMCs. TRB CDR3 properties were used to infer TCR strength, and surface CD5 was comparable between naive subsets. Naive cells with CXCR3 showed TRB CDR3s that were more hydrophobic than those in CXCR3-negative naive cells.

In preparing the TRB cDNA libraries, 5' RACE with UMI labels was used. For each CDR3 protein, TCRdb gives one entry from its re-call of the 5' RACE reads, without DNA. In all, the sample yields about 63,000 distinct CDR3 sequences. The receptor was derived from a human donor in good health. Some clones in this sample may be carry-over from other donors' samples. Specimen: naive CXCR3+ CD8+ T cells from blood. Documented subset: CD45RO-CCR7+CD27+CD95- naive CD8+ T cells expressing CXCR3 (TNR3+). The chain has TRBV6-6 and TRBJ2-1; TCRdb proposes TRBD2, but this gene call is untestable without DNA. CDR3 protein: CASSYRSGGHSYNEQFF.